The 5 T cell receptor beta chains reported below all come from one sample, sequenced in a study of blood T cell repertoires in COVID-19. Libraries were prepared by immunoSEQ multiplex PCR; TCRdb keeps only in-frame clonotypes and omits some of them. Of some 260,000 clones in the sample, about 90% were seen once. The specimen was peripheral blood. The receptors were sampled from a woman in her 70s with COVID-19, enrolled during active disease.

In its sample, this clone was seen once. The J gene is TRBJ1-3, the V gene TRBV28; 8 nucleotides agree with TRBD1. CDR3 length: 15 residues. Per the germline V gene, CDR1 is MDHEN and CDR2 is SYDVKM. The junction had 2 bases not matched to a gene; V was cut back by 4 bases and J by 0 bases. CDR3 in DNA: TGTGCCAGCAGTTGGGACAGGAGCTCTGGAAACACCATATATTTT. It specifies CASSWDRSSGNTIYF.

The CDR3 nucleotides read TGTGCCAGCAGCCAAGAACGACAGGGGGCCTACGAGCAGTACTTC. Translated, it gives CASSQERQGAYEQYF. The chain combines TRBV4-2 with TRBJ2-7; TRBD1 matches 9 bases. The V gene's germline CDR1 is LGHNA and CDR2 YNFKEQ. V lost 0 bases to trimming and J lost 2 bases; unmatched junction nucleotides: 2. The CDR3 is 15 residues long.

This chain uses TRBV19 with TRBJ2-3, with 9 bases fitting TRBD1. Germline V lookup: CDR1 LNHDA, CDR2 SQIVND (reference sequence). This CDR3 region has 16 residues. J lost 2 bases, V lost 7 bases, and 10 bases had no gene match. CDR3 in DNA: TGTGCCAGTACTCCCCGGACAGGGGCTCCCACAGATACGCAGTATTTT. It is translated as CASTPRTGAPTDTQYF.

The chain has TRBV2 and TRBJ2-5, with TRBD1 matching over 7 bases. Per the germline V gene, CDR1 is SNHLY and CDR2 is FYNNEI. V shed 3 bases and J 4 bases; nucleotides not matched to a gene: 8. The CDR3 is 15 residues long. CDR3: CASSEETGYGETQYF. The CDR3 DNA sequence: TGTGCCAGCAGTGAGGAGACAGGGTACGGAGAGACCCAGTACTTC.

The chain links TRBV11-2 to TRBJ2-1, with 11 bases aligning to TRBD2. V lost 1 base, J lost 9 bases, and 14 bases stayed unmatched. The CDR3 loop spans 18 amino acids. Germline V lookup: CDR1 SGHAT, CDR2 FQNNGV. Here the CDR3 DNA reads TGTGCCAGCAGCTTAGTGAGGCGACTAGCGGGACCCTCCCGTGAGCAGTTCTTC. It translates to CASSLVRRLAGPSREQFF.